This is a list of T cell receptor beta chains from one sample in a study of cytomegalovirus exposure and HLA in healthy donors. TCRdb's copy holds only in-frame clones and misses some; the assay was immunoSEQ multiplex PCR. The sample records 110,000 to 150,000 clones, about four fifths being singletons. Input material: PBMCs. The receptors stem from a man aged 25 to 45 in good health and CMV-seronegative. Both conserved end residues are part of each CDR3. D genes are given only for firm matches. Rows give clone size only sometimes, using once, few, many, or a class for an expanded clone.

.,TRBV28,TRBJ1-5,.,CASSLLSQPQHF,TGTGCCAGCAGTTTATTAAGCCAGCCCCAGCATTTT
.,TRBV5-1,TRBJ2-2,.,CASSVDSNTGELFF,TGCGCCAGCAGCGTGGACTCCAACACCGGGGAGCTGTTTTTT
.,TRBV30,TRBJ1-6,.,CAWSVTGGNSPLHF,TGTGCCTGGAGTGTAACTGGGGGGAATTCACCCCTCCACTTT
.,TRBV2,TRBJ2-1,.,CASSRLEINEQFF,TGTGCCAGCAGCCGACTAGAAATCAATGAGCAGTTCTTC
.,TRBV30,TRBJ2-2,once,CASRSWRNTGELFF,TGTGCCTCCCGTAGTTGGAGGAACACCGGGGAGCTGTTTTTT
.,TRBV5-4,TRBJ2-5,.,CASSLRQEETQYF,TGTGCCAGCAGCTTAAGACAGGAAGAGACCCAGTACTTC
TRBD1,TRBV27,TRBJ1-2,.,CASKGQFPGSYGYTF,TGTGCCAGCAAGGGACAGTTCCCCGGGAGCTATGGCTACACCTTC
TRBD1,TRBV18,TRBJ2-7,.,CASSPDRGTVSYEQYF,TGTGCCAGCTCACCCGACAGGGGGACAGTTTCCTACGAGCAGTACTTC
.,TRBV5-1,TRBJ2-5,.,CASSQGKETQYF,TGCGCCAGCAGCCAGGGGAAAGAGACCCAGTACTTC
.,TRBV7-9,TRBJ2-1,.,CASSLGNGRGEQFF,TGTGCCAGCAGCCTTGGGAATGGAAGGGGTGAGCAGTTCTTC
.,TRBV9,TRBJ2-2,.,CASSPGYGELFF,TGTGCCAGCAGCCCAGGGTACGGGGAGCTGTTTTTT
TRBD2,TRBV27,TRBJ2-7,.,CASRRSGRALGYEQYF,TGTGCCAGCAGACGTAGCGGGAGGGCCTTGGGCTACGAGCAGTACTTC
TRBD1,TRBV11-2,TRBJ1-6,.,CASSRQGDTSPLHF,TGTGCCAGCAGCCGACAGGGAGACACTTCACCCCTCCACTTT
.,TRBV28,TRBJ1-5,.,CASSRVGRGNQPQHF,TGTGCCAGCAGTCGCGTGGGCAGGGGCAATCAGCCCCAGCATTTT
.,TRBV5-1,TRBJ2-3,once,CASSLFGESTDTQYF,TGCGCCAGCAGCTTGTTTGGAGAGAGCACAGATACGCAGTATTTT
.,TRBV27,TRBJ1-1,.,CASSYSRVVLTEAFF,TGTGCCAGCAGTTATTCCAGGGTTGTACTCACTGAAGCTTTCTTT
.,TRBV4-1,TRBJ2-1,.,CASSQAPTTIINEQFF,TGCGCCAGCAGCCAAGCTCCCACTACTATAATCAATGAGCAGTTCTTC
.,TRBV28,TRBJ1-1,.,CASSLRGTEAFF,TGTGCCAGCAGTTTAAGGGGCACTGAAGCTTTCTTT
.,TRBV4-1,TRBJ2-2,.,CASSQAPYRTGNTGELFF,TGCGCCAGCAGCCAAGCCCCTTATAGGACGGGAAACACCGGGGAGCTGTTTTTT
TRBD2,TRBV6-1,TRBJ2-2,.,CASSVGLAINTGELFF,TGTGCCAGCAGTGTGGGACTAGCTATAAACACCGGGGAGCTGTTTTTT
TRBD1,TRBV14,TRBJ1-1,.,CASSQDLRTGMNTEAFF,TGTGCCAGCAGCCAAGACTTACGGACAGGCATGAACACTGAAGCTTTCTTT
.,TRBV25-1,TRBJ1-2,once,CASSDRGYGYTF,TGTGCCAGCAGTGATAGGGGATACGGCTACACCTTC
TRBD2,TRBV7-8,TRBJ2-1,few,CASSFVSAASGLIEQFF,TGTGCCAGCAGCTTTGTCTCGGCGGCTAGCGGGTTGATCGAGCAGTTCTTC
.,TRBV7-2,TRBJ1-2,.,CASSLAVQAFYGYTF,TGTGCCAGCAGCTTAGCGGTGCAGGCCTTCTATGGCTACACCTTC
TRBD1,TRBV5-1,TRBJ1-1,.,CASSLVWNTGAGPEAFF,TGCGCCAGCAGCTTGGTATGGAATACAGGGGCTGGACCTGAAGCTTTCTTT
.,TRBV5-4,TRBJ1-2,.,CASSLAGSYGYTF,TGTGCCAGCAGCTTGGCAGGGTCCTATGGCTACACCTTC
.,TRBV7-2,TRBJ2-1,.,CASSYREGRYNEQFF,TGTGCCAGCAGCTATCGAGAGGGGAGGTACAATGAGCAGTTCTTC
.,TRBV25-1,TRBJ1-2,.,CASSESLGPSGYTF,TGTGCCAGCAGTGAATCACTGGGCCCAAGTGGCTACACCTTC
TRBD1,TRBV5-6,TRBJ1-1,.,CASSLGGDPGQGHTEAFF,TGTGCCAGCAGCTTGGGGGGAGATCCGGGACAGGGGCACACTGAAGCTTTCTTT
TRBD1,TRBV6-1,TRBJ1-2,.,CASSVLRDSGYGYTF,TGTGCCAGCAGTGTCCTCCGGGACAGCGGCTATGGCTACACCTTC
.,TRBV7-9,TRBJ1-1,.,CASSPSQGMNTEAFF,TGTGCCAGCAGCCCTTCTCAGGGGATGAACACTGAAGCTTTCTTT
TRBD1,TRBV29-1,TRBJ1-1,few,CSVVDRDLTEAFF,TGCAGCGTGGTGGACAGGGATCTCACTGAAGCTTTCTTT
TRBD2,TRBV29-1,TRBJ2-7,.,CSHGGYSDEQYF,TGCAGCCACGGGGGGTATAGTGACGAGCAGTACTTC
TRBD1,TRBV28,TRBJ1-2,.,CASSFFTFRQGDGYTF,TGTGCCAGCAGTTTTTTCACCTTCAGACAGGGAGATGGCTACACCTTC
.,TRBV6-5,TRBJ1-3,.,CASSYRAGNTIYF,TGTGCCAGCAGTTACCGGGCTGGAAACACCATATATTTT
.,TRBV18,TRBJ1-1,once,CASSPPNADMNTEAFF,TGTGCCAGCTCACCACCCAACGCGGACATGAACACTGAAGCTTTCTTT
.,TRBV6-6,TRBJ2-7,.,CASSYSGGLYEQYF,TGTGCCAGCAGTTACTCTGGGGGCTTGTACGAGCAGTACTTC
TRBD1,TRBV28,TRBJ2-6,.,CASSHSGTDFPGANVLTF,TGTGCCAGCAGTCATTCCGGGACAGACTTCCCTGGGGCCAACGTCCTGACTTTC
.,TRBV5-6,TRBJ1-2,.,CASSLDVRVYGYTF,TGTGCCAGCAGCTTGGATGTCAGGGTCTATGGCTACACCTTC
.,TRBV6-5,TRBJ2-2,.,CASSSSPSNTGELFF,TGTGCCAGCAGCTCGAGCCCTTCGAACACCGGGGAGCTGTTTTTT
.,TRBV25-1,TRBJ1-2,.,CASSDGSGNYGYTF,TGTGCCAGCAGTGATGGGTCAGGCAACTATGGCTACACCTTC
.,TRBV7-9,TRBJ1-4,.,CASSSDGRLEKLFF,TGTGCCAGCAGCTCCGACGGGAGGCTAGAAAAACTGTTTTTT
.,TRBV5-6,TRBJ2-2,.,CASSKGAGELFF,TGTGCCAGCAGCAAAGGGGCCGGGGAGCTGTTTTTT
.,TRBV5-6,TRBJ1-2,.,CASSLARHYGYTF,TGTGCCAGCAGCTTGGCCCGTCACTATGGCTACACCTTC
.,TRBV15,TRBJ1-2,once,CATSSGRLKNYGYTF,TGTGCCACCAGCAGTGGGAGACTCAAGAACTATGGCTACACCTTC
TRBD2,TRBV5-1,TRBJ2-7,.,CASSLSGGSFYEQYF,TGCGCCAGCAGCTTGAGCGGGGGGAGCTTCTACGAGCAGTACTTC
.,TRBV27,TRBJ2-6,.,CASSLLGSPGANVLTF,TGTGCCAGCAGTTTACTCGGGTCCCCTGGGGCCAACGTCCTGACTTTC
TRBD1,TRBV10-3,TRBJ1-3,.,CAISTDRNSGNTIYF,TGTGCCATCAGTACGGACAGGAACTCTGGAAACACCATATATTTT
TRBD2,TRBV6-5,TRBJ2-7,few,CASSYVPAGLREQYF,TGTGCCAGCAGTTACGTCCCAGCGGGGTTACGCGAGCAGTACTTC
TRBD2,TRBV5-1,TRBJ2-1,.,CASSPTSGTSGYNEQFF,TGCGCCAGCAGCCCGACTTCCGGGACTAGCGGCTACAATGAGCAGTTCTTC
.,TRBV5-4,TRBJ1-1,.,CASSFGGNTEAFF,TGTGCCAGCAGCTTTGGAGGAAACACTGAAGCTTTCTTT
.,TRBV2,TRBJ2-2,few,CASSGGGINTGELFF,TGTGCCAGCAGTGGGGGCGGGATTAACACCGGGGAGCTGTTTTTT
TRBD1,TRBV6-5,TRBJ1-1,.,CASGRQGASNTEAFF,TGTGCCAGCGGGAGACAGGGGGCTTCGAACACTGAAGCTTTCTTT